The sequence of this T cell receptor (beta chain) was determined in a study of PD-1 blockade in classical Hodgkin lymphoma. Study conclusions and caveats: The authors excluded patients who started nivolumab under 1 year after ASCT.

The CDR3 totals 13 residues. In germline, CDR1 is MGHRA, CDR2 YSYEKL. V gave up 4 bases and J gave up 5 bases; unmatched junction bases: 3. Specified time point: cycle 4 day 1 (C4D1), after around six weeks of nivolumab. All the patients suffered relapse after autologous stem cell transplantation, and brentuximab vedotin exposure differed. The best responses consisted of complete response, partial response or progressive disease. As regards this clone: Its antigen is not known.

Sequencing was performed with immunoSEQ multiplex PCR; in TCRdb, only in-frame clones are kept and a portion is missing. Of 30,000 or so clones listed, about four fifths are singletons. The sequenced sample was peripheral blood mononuclear cells (PBMCs), obtained before the fourth cycle of nivolumab. This clonotype was sampled from a human donor with classical Hodgkin lymphoma. J is TRBJ1-2 and V is TRBV4-1, with 8 bases identical to TRBD1. The CDR3 is CASSPDRAYGYTF. CDR3 DNA sequence: TGCGCCAGCAGCCCGGACAGGGCTTATGGCTACACCTTC.